A single TCR beta chain is shown here with its context. This record belongs to a study of blood T cell repertoires in COVID-19. Study in general: COVID-19 samples, acute and convalescent, were from the United States, Italy and Spain. Sample material is recorded as cDNA or gDNA derived from T cells, B-cell-depleted T cells, or PBMCs.

Trimming left V 6 bases short and J 0 bases short, with 8 bases between. The CDR3 is 14 amino acids. Germline V gene sequence: CDR1 SNHLY, CDR2 FYNNEI. Recruited during active infection, patients (from Seattle) were subsequently followed longitudinally. Sequencing used immunoSEQ multiplex PCR; TCRdb keeps in-frame clones, though not all of them. The repertoire holds under 200,000 clones, with roughly 85% as singletons. This chain joins TRBV2 and TRBJ1-4, with D hard to call. The receptor's source is a woman aged 60-70 years with COVID-19, enrolled during active disease. Sequencing input: peripheral blood. DNA of the CDR3: TGTGCCAGCAGAACGAGGTCAACTAATGAAAAACTGTTTTTT. This encodes CASRTRSTNEKLFF.